This is a list of T cell receptor beta chains from one sample in a study of glioma-infiltrating T cells after dendritic cell vaccination. The repertoire was sequenced with immunoSEQ multiplex PCR; TCRdb's copy has only in-frame clones and lacks some. The sample consists of tens of thousands of clones, approximately 78% of them appearing once. The starting material was blood, obtained before dendritic cell vaccination. The receptors originated from a human donor with glioblastoma. Both conserved end residues are part of each CDR3. D genes are given only for firm matches. Clone size is given for some rows only: seen once, a few or many times, or a class if the clone is expanded.

CDR3: CASSGQAVPYEQYF
DNA: TGTGCCAGCAGTGGACAGGCAGTCCCCTACGAGCAGTACTTC
size: -
J: TRBJ2-7
D: -
V: TRBV6-1

CDR3: CAISGGREDEQFF
DNA: TGTGCCATCAGTGGGGGGAGGGAGGATGAGCAGTTCTTC
size: once
J: TRBJ2-1
D: TRBD2
V: TRBV10-3

CDR3: CASSPSAGPGKGWHQPQHF
DNA: TGTGCCAGCAGCCCTTCGGCAGGCCCAGGGAAAGGGTGGCATCAGCCCCAGCATTTT
size: -
J: TRBJ1-5
D: -
V: TRBV27

CDR3: CASSGAGRASYEQYF
DNA: TGTGCCAGCAGTGGGGCGGGGCGGGCCTCCTACGAGCAGTACTTC
size: -
J: TRBJ2-7
D: -
V: TRBV7-9

CDR3: CASTSTGAGETQYF
DNA: TGCGCCAGCACCTCAACTGGGGCCGGGGAGACCCAGTACTTC
size: -
J: TRBJ2-5
D: -
V: TRBV5-1

CDR3: CASSGGGARDTQYF
DNA: TGTGCCAGCAGTGGCGGGGGGGCCAGGGATACGCAGTATTTT
size: few
J: TRBJ2-3
D: TRBD2
V: TRBV6-5

CDR3: CASRPPGQIIMNTEAFF
DNA: TGTGCCAGTAGACCCCCGGGACAAATAATTATGAACACTGAAGCTTTCTTT
size: -
J: TRBJ1-1
D: -
V: TRBV19

CDR3: CASSSGQGRQPQHF
DNA: TGTGCCAGCAGTTCCGGACAGGGGAGACAGCCCCAGCATTTT
size: -
J: TRBJ1-5
D: TRBD1
V: TRBV27

CDR3: CASHLSGGELFF
DNA: TGTGCCAGCCACTTGAGCGGCGGGGAGCTGTTTTTT
size: -
J: TRBJ2-2
D: -
V: TRBV6-1

CDR3: CASSLGTAPYEQYF
DNA: TGTGCCAGCAGCCTCGGGACAGCCCCGTACGAGCAGTACTTC
size: once
J: TRBJ2-7
D: TRBD1
V: TRBV11-2

CDR3: CASSSGGEGTQYF
DNA: TGCGCCAGCAGTTCAGGGGGCGAGGGGACCCAGTACTTC
size: -
J: TRBJ2-5
D: TRBD1
V: TRBV5-1

CDR3: CASSELGRVSYEQYF
DNA: TGTGCCAGCAGTGAACTCGGCAGGGTTTCCTACGAGCAGTACTTC
size: few
J: TRBJ2-7
D: -
V: TRBV6-1

CDR3: CASSTGTRVGDTQYF
DNA: TGTGCCAGCAGTACCGGGACTAGGGTCGGGGATACGCAGTATTTT
size: once
J: TRBJ2-3
D: TRBD2
V: TRBV6-5

CDR3: CASSPTRDRGKGYTF
DNA: TGTGCCAGCAGTCCTACTAGGGACAGGGGAAAGGGCTACACCTTC
size: -
J: TRBJ1-2
D: TRBD1
V: TRBV6-5

CDR3: CASSLGLDSPSVYF
DNA: TGTGCCAGCAGCTTGGGACTAGATAGCCCCAGTGTATATTTT
size: -
J: TRBJ2-3
D: -
V: TRBV5-6

CDR3: CASSLLSGGDEQFF
DNA: TGCGCCAGCAGCTTGTTATCAGGGGGCGATGAGCAGTTCTTC
size: -
J: TRBJ2-1
D: TRBD1
V: TRBV5-1

CDR3: CASSLASGGPSSYNEQFF
DNA: TGTGCCAGCAGCTTAGCTAGCGGGGGGCCCAGCTCCTACAATGAGCAGTTCTTC
size: -
J: TRBJ2-1
D: TRBD2
V: TRBV7-2

CDR3: CASSVRTAHNQPQHF
DNA: TGTGCCAGCAGTGTCCGGACAGCACACAATCAGCCCCAGCATTTT
size: -
J: TRBJ1-5
D: -
V: TRBV6-1